These 23 T cell receptor beta chains originate from one sample sequenced in a study of Tregs in tolerant kidney transplant recipients. Only in-frame clones appear in the TCRdb table, and some are missing; sequencing was by immunoSEQ multiplex PCR. The sample has around 230,000 clones; approximately 83% are singletons. The sequencing sample was made of CD4+ T cells from blood. Receptors originate from a human donor in good health.

This rearrangement joins TRBV5-1 to TRBJ1-1; possibly TRBD1 for D (5 bases). The germline V gene encodes CDR1 SGHRS and CDR2 YFSETQ. The CDR3 covers 13 residues. V was clipped by 4 bases and J by 0 bases, with 7 bases between them. CDR3 residues: CASSEGVNTEAFF. The CDR3 nucleotides are TGCGCCAGCAGCGAAGGGGTGAACACTGAAGCTTTCTTT.

The J gene is TRBJ1-2, the V gene TRBV5-6; 11 bases line up with TRBD1. V trimming: 2 bases; J trimming: 7 bases; junction bases outside the gene matches: 4. The V gene's germline CDR1 is SGHDT and CDR2 YYEEEE. This CDR3 region has 14 residues. CDR3 bases: TGTGCCAGCAGCTTCGGACAGGGGGCGACTGGCTACACCTTC. Protein sequence: CASSFGQGATGYTF. The variable domain in full, with the rest retrieved from reference TRBV5-6 and TRBJ1-2, is DAGVTQSPTHLIKTRGQQVTLRCSPKSGHDTVSWYQQALGQGPQFIFQYYEEEERQRGNFPDRFSGHQFPNYSSELNVNALLLGDSALYLCASSFGQGATGYTFGSGTRLTVV.

V usage is TRBV5-5 and J usage is TRBJ1-3; D possibly corresponds to TRBD1 (5 bases). Trimming stripped 5 bases from V and 1 base from J, with 10 bases between. This CDR3 contains 14 residues. CDR1 and CDR2 (germline): SGHKS, YYEKEE (reference sequence). In nucleotides, the CDR3 is TGTGCCAGCAGACCTCAGGGATCTGGAAACACCATATATTTT. This codes for CASRPQGSGNTIYF.

The chain is built from TRBV2 and TRBJ2-7; perhaps TRBD2 as D (5 bases). The CDR3 sequence is 14 residues long. CDR1 is SNHLY and CDR2 is FYNNEI in the germline V gene. V gave up 1 base and J gave up 9 bases, with 16 bases separating them. This CDR3 reads CASSEGSGEIVQYF. CDR3 DNA: TGTGCCAGCAGTGAAGGTTCCGGGGAAATCGTGCAGTACTTC.

The rearrangement links TRBV6-1 to TRBJ1-1; TRBD1 might be the D (5 bases). V was trimmed by 4 bases and J by 6 bases, leaving 12 bases between them. CDR3 length equals 13 residues. Germline V gene lookup returns CDR1 MNHNS and CDR2 SASEGT. The CDR3 here is CASSVKTEAEAFF. CDR3 DNA sequence: TGTGCCAGCAGTGTAAAGACAGAAGCTGAAGCTTTCTTT.

The chain has TRBV11-2 and TRBJ2-1, with 15 bases that match TRBD2. Germline V gives CDR1 SGHAT, CDR2 FQNNGV. The CDR3 runs to 17 residues. V lost 5 bases and J lost 10; bases outside the gene matches: 12. CDR3 residues: CASSRIWTSGGAREQFF. The CDR3 nucleotides are TGTGCCAGCAGCCGTATATGGACTAGCGGGGGGGCCCGGGAGCAGTTCTTC.

The chain employs TRBV10-1 and TRBJ1-3, with D hard to call. This CDR3 is 14 amino acids long. Germline V CDR1 and CDR2: WNHNN, SYGVQD (reference sequence). Trimming stripped 1 base from V and 3 bases from J, with 7 bases between. The CDR3 DNA reads as TGCGCCAGCAGTGAGTTTCGGGATGGAAACACCATATATTTT. Amino acids: CASSEFRDGNTIYF.

The chain couples TRBV5-6 to TRBJ2-5; D possibly corresponds to TRBD2 (6 bases). The CDR3 contains 14 residues. Germline values: CDR1 SGHDT, CDR2 YYEEEE. V was trimmed by 1 base and J by 3 bases, leaving 10 bases between them. The CDR3 is CASSLTGGEETQYF. CDR3 in DNA: TGTGCCAGCAGCTTGACAGGAGGGGAAGAGACCCAGTACTTC.

J is TRBJ1-4 and V is TRBV5-1, with D uncertain. CDR3 length: 15 amino acids. Germline assignment: CDR1 SGHRS and CDR2 YFSETQ. V dropped 1 base and J dropped 3 bases, with 10 bases sitting between them. The CDR3: CASSLNPGANEKLFF. The DNA of the CDR3 is TGCGCCAGCAGCTTGAACCCCGGAGCTAATGAAAAACTGTTTTTT.

This clone was detected only once. The chain is built from TRBV5-1 and TRBJ2-7; TRBD1 or TRBD2 may be the D gene (5 bases each). Germline values: CDR1 SGHRS, CDR2 YFSETQ. This CDR3 spans 14 amino acids. Trimming stripped 0 bases from V and 6 bases from J, with 13 bases between. This CDR3 is CASSLDPGPLEQYF. In DNA, the CDR3 is TGCGCCAGCAGCTTGGATCCGGGGCCCCTCGAGCAGTACTTC. The whole variable domain, remainder taken from reference TRBV5-1 and TRBJ2-7, is KAGVTQTPRYLIKTRGQQVTLSCSPISGHRSVSWYQQTPGQGLQFLFEYFSETQRNKGNFPGRFSGRQFSNSRSEMNVSTLELGDSALYLCASSLDPGPLEQYFGPGTRLTVT.

The J gene is TRBJ1-2, the V gene TRBV29-1, with a tentative D call TRBD1 (6 bases). Trimming stripped 0 bases from V and 5 bases from J, with 13 bases between. The germline V gene has CDR1 SQVTM and CDR2 ANQGSEA. There are 14 residues in the CDR3. In DNA, the CDR3 is TGCAGCGTTGAAGAGGGGCCAGGGGAATATGGCTACACCTTC. It yields the protein CSVEEGPGEYGYTF. Complete variable domain (other parts from reference TRBV29-1 and TRBJ1-2): SAVISQKPSRDICQRGTSLTIQCQVDSQVTMMFWYRQQPGQSLTLIATANQGSEATYESGFVIDKFPISRPNLTFSTLTVSNMSPEDSSIYLCSVEEGPGEYGYTFGSGTRLTVV.

The rearrangement joins TRBV6-5 to TRBJ1-1, with D uncertain. Trimming left V 0 bases short and J 0 bases short, with 8 bases between. CDR3 length: 15 residues. Germline V gene data show CDR1 as MNHEY and CDR2 as SVGAGI. The CDR3 region has the DNA TGTGCCAGCAGTTACTCTCGGACGGTGAACACTGAAGCTTTCTTT. Translating gives CASSYSRTVNTEAFF.

The gene calls are TRBV29-1 and TRBJ2-1, with TRBD2 matching 7 bases. Trimming took 4 bases from V and 8 from J; bases not matched to a gene: 11. The CDR3 extends over 14 amino acids. The V gene's germline CDR1 is SQVTM and CDR2 ANQGSEA. CDR3 bases: TGCAGCGTTGGAGTTCGCGGGAGAATTTATGAGCAGTTCTTC. It codes for CSVGVRGRIYEQFF.

The table lists this clone with a few counts. The chain joins TRBV12-5 to TRBJ1-6; D unclear. The length of the CDR3 is 13 residues. CDR1 is LGHNT, CDR2 FRNRAP, per germline. V shed 3 bases and J shed 7 bases, with 7 bases lying between them. Here the CDR3 DNA reads TGTGCTAGTGGTTTAGGAGGGAATTCACCCCTCCACTTT. Translating gives CASGLGGNSPLHF.

The J gene is TRBJ1-3, the V gene TRBV11-2; D is perhaps TRBD1 (6 bases). The CDR3 spans 13 residues. Deletions cut 8 bases from V and 4 bases from J, with 12 bases between. The germline V gene has CDR1 SGHAT and CDR2 FQNNGV. CDR3 region: CASREGGGNTIYF. CDR3 DNA sequence: TGTGCCAGCCGTGAGGGGGGAGGAAACACCATATATTTT.

This chain joins TRBV5-4 and TRBJ1-3; D gene uncertain. V was shortened by 0 bases and J by 0 bases, with 7 bases between the two germline ends. Germline CDR1 and CDR2: SGHNT and YYREEE (reference sequence). The CDR3 contains 15 residues. The CDR3 protein is CASSLDGISGNTIYF. The CDR3 region has the DNA TGTGCCAGCAGCTTGGATGGCATCTCTGGAAACACCATATATTTT.

V gene TRBV7-2 combines with J gene TRBJ2-7; 9 bases fit TRBD2. Per the germline V gene, CDR1 is SGHTA and CDR2 is FQGNSA. The CDR3 is made up of 15 amino acids. The V gene end was trimmed by 4 bases and the J gene end by 2 bases; junction bases not matched to a gene: 6. The CDR3 region is CASSYGLASPYEQYF. CDR3 coding DNA: TGTGCCAGCAGCTACGGACTAGCGAGCCCCTACGAGCAGTACTTC.

In its sample, this clone was seen once. The chain recombines TRBV19 with TRBJ2-1; possible D gene TRBD1, 5 bases. The CDR3 runs to 15 residues. From germline, CDR1 is LNHDA and CDR2 SQIVND (reference sequence). V lost 1 base and J 4 bases, leaving 11 bases between the germline ends. The CDR3 reads CASSIGAGNYNEQFF. As DNA, the CDR3 is TGTGCCAGTAGTATAGGGGCAGGGAATTACAATGAGCAGTTCTTC.

This chain links TRBV5-5 with TRBJ2-1, with 12 bases identical to TRBD1. The length of the CDR3 is 19 residues. Germline values: CDR1 SGHKS, CDR2 YYEKEE (reference sequence). V was clipped by 4 bases and J by 4 bases; unmatched bases: 15. For the CDR3, the DNA is TGTGCCAGCAGCCTTCCGGGACAGGGGGCGAGTTCCCGATACAATGAGCAGTTCTTC. This codes for CASSLPGQGASSRYNEQFF. The entire variable domain, with the rest obtained from reference TRBV5-5 and TRBJ2-1, is as follows: DAGVTQSPTHLIKTRGQQVTLRCSPISGHKSVSWYQQVLGQGPQFIFQYYEKEERGRGNFPDRFSARQFPNYSSELNVNALLLGDSALYLCASSLPGQGASSRYNEQFFGPGTRLTVL.

Points on this clone: This sample also contains other DNA sequences that code for the same CDR3. The V call is TRBV11-2, the J call TRBJ2-7; D not certain. The V end lost 4 bases, the J end lost 0 bases, and 10 bases lay between the germline ends. CDR3 length: 14 residues. Germline-derived CDR1 and CDR2 are SGHAT and FQNNGV. CDR3 in DNA: TGTGCCAGCAGCTCTACTTCCCCCTCCTACGAGCAGTACTTC. This sequence encodes CASSSTSPSYEQYF.

The chain couples TRBV6-1 to TRBJ2-5; 12 bases match TRBD1. The V segment lost 0 bases and the J segment 5 bases; nucleotides outside the gene matches: 7. This CDR3 region has 17 residues. The germline gives CDR1 MNHNS, CDR2 SASEGT. The CDR3 DNA is TGTGCCAGCAGTGAAGCCGGGACAGGGGGCTACGGGGAGACCCAGTACTTC. This codes for CASSEAGTGGYGETQYF.

The chain has TRBV7-8 and TRBJ1-4; tentative D call: TRBD1 (5 bases). V was shortened by 3 bases and J by 8 bases, with 22 bases between the two germline ends. CDR3 size: 17 residues. Per germline, CDR1 SGHVS and CDR2 FQNEAQ. The CDR3 region has the DNA TGTGCCAGCAGCTTTGTTTGGGTGAGACAGAGGGAAGAAAAACTGTTTTTT. Protein product: CASSFVWVRQREEKLFF. Full variable domain (rest looked up from reference TRBV7-8 and TRBJ1-4): GAGVSQSPRYKVAKRGQDVALRCDPISGHVSLFWYQQALGQGPEFLTYFQNEAQLDKSGLPSDRFFAERPEGSVSTLKIQRTQQEDSAVYLCASSFVWVRQREEKLFFGSGTQLSVL.

V gene TRBV19 combines with J gene TRBJ1-5, with D unresolved. V lost 3 bases, J lost 3 bases, and 6 bases lay in between. The germline CDR1 and CDR2 sequences are LNHDA and SQIVND (reference sequence). The CDR3 has 13 residues. CDR3 DNA: TGTGCCAGTAGTATTTTGATCAATCAGCCCCAGCATTTT. Residues: CASSILINQPQHF.